Listed here are 19 T cell receptor beta chains from one sample, sequenced in a study of blood T cell repertoires in COVID-19. Assay used: immunoSEQ multiplex PCR; TCRdb lists only in-frame clones, some missing. The top ten clones hold 3.7% of a sample with some 150,000 clones, around nine tenths of them seen once. Sequencing used peripheral blood. The receptors originated from a man in his late teens or twenties with active or convalescent COVID-19.

This clone was seen once. The chain recombines TRBV28 with TRBJ1-2; 7 bases agree with TRBD1. V trimming: 6 bases; J trimming: 4 bases; junction bases outside the gene matches: 14. This CDR3 spans 16 amino acids. Germline CDR1 MDHEN, CDR2 SYDVKM. The CDR3 DNA reads TGTGCCAGCAGCCAGAGCGACAGGGTGTGGGGCTATGGCTACACCTTC. Its protein product is CASSQSDRVWGYGYTF.

Concerning this clone: Additional DNA sequences in this sample encode the identical CDR3. The chain carries TRBV3-1 (or the pseudogene TRBV3-2) and TRBJ2-3, with 7 bases matching TRBD2. V dropped 2 bases and J dropped 1; count of bases not matched to a gene: 0. Germline CDR1 and CDR2: LGHDT and YNNKEL (reference sequence). The length of the CDR3 is 14 residues. The CDR3 spells CASSQRGGTDTQYF. Written as DNA, the CDR3 is TGTGCCAGCAGCCAACGGGGGGGCACAGATACGCAGTATTTT.

Many counts were recorded for this clone. This rearrangement joins TRBV6-5 to TRBJ1-2, with 8 bases aligning to TRBD1. Germline-derived CDR1 and CDR2 are MNHEY and SVGAGI. The J segment lost 8 bases and the V segment lost 6 bases, leaving 5 bases of the junction unmatched. The CDR3 consists of 12 residues. This CDR3 reads CASSQTGVGYTF. The CDR3 coding sequence is TGTGCCAGCAGCCAGACAGGGGTAGGCTACACCTTC.

This rearrangement joins TRBV19 to TRBJ1-1; perhaps TRBD1 as D (6 bases). The germline gives CDR1 LNHDA, CDR2 SQIVND (reference sequence). The CDR3 totals 18 residues. The V and J ends lost 10 bases and 2 bases respectively, with 29 bases between them. As DNA, the CDR3 is TGTGCCATCGCGAAAAAACAGGACAGTTACCCACTAAACACTGAAGCTTTCTTT. Translation: CAIAKKQDSYPLNTEAFF.

The chain combines TRBV7-2 with TRBJ1-2; perhaps TRBD1 as D (6 bases). V was cut by 5 bases and J by 8 bases, with 18 bases left in between. Looked up from germline, CDR1 is SGHTA and CDR2 is FQGNSA. The CDR3 covers 14 residues. The CDR3 coding sequence is TGTGCCAGCAGCCCTATGAATGGGGGCTGGGGCTACACCTTC. Protein product: CASSPMNGGWGYTF.

The rearrangement links TRBV7-9 to TRBJ1-1; 7 bases are shared with TRBD1. V shed 3 bases and J 6 bases; nucleotides not matched to a gene: 10. CDR1 and CDR2 from the germline V gene are SEHNR and FQNEAQ (reference sequence). The CDR3 runs to 15 residues. For the CDR3, the DNA is TGTGCCAGCAGCTTTGGACAGGCTATGTCGTCTGAAGCTTTCTTT. Amino acids: CASSFGQAMSSEAFF.

This chain links TRBV19 with TRBJ1-6; D is ambiguous. This CDR3 has 16 amino acids. Germline V gene lookup returns CDR1 LNHDA and CDR2 SQIVND (reference sequence). The ends were cut back, 3 bases at V and 0 bases at J, with 9 bases in the middle. CDR3 region: CASSIMWSSYNSPLHF. For the CDR3, the DNA is TGTGCCAGTAGTATCATGTGGAGCTCCTATAATTCACCCCTCCACTTT.

This clone appeared a few times. This chain uses TRBV28 with TRBJ2-7; D ambiguous. The CDR3 is 15 amino acids. V lost 6 bases and J lost 0, with 15 bases in between. Germline values: CDR1 MDHEN, CDR2 SYDVKM. The chain's CDR3 is CASSFSRLSSYEQYF. The DNA of the CDR3 is TGTGCCAGCAGCTTTAGCCGACTGAGCTCCTACGAGCAGTACTTC.

This clone turned up a few times. This sequence joins TRBV3-1 (or the pseudogene TRBV3-2) and TRBJ1-1; 7 bases match TRBD1. The V gene's germline CDR1 is LGHDT and CDR2 YNNKEL (reference sequence). V gave up 4 bases and J gave up 5 bases; unmatched junction bases: 10. This CDR3 is built from 15 residues. The CDR3 nucleotides are TGTGCCAGCAGCCGGCACTTCACAGGGGAAACTGAAGCTTTCTTT. This codes for CASSRHFTGETEAFF.

The V gene is TRBV24-1, the J gene TRBJ2-1; no clear D. The V gene's germline CDR1 is KGHDR and CDR2 SFDVKD. This CDR3 region has 13 residues. The germline V and J ends were trimmed by 0 bases and 4 bases, with 3 bases remaining between them. The CDR3 bases are TGTGCCACCAGTGATTTGTCGTACAATGAGCAGTTCTTC. Translating it yields CATSDLSYNEQFF.

The chain recombines TRBV27 with TRBJ1-1; D might be TRBD1 (6 bases). This CDR3 contains 15 residues. Trimming removed 5 bases at V and 1 base at J, with 14 bases between. Looked up from germline, CDR1 is MNHEY and CDR2 is SMNVEV (reference sequence). The CDR3 DNA reads as TGTGCCAGCAGTCCTGGGAGCAGGGGGAACACTGAAGCTTTCTTT. Its translation: CASSPGSRGNTEAFF.

The chain is built from TRBV29-1 and TRBJ1-2; D is uncertain. V lost 6 bases and J lost 4, with 12 bases in between. The CDR3 sequence is 12 residues long. CDR1 is SQVTM and CDR2 is ANQGSEA in the germline V gene. The CDR3: CSVAGRGYGYTF. CDR3 bases: TGCAGCGTGGCCGGACGGGGCTATGGCTACACCTTC.

The gene calls are TRBV10-1 and TRBJ1-6; D unclear. Trimming shortened V by 0 bases and J by 6 bases, and 21 bases separated the two germline ends. Germline V gives CDR1 WNHNN, CDR2 SYGVQD (reference sequence). This CDR3 contains 19 residues. The CDR3 DNA is TGCGCCAGCAGTGAGTCGCCGGGTTACCCACTGGCCGTTAATTCACCCCTCCACTTT. Translation: CASSESPGYPLAVNSPLHF.

This rearrangement joins TRBV6-5 to TRBJ1-2; D remains ambiguous. Trimming cost V 5 bases and J 5 bases, with 12 bases left between them. The CDR3 is 13 amino acids. Germline V gene lookup returns CDR1 MNHEY and CDR2 SVGAGI. CDR3 sequence reads: CASSQREGYGYTF. The CDR3 DNA sequence: TGTGCCAGCAGTCAACGGGAAGGATATGGCTACACCTTC.

The gene calls are TRBV9 and TRBJ2-2; D is perhaps TRBD1 (5 bases). The V gene lost 4 bases and the J gene lost 2 bases, with 9 bases spanning the gap. This CDR3 spans 14 amino acids. Germline V gene lookup returns CDR1 SGDLS and CDR2 YYNGEE. The CDR3 loop is CASSSWTNTGELFF. The CDR3 bases are TGTGCCAGCAGCTCCTGGACAAACACCGGGGAGCTGTTTTTT.

The chain has TRBV11-3 and TRBJ1-3; 7 positions match TRBD1. This CDR3 comprises 15 residues. Trimming cost V 4 bases and J 6 bases; bases outside gene matches: 9. Germline values: CDR1 SGHNT, CDR2 YENEEA. DNA of the CDR3: TGTGCCAGCAGCTCCCGACAGGGAATGGAAAACACCATATATTTT. Protein: CASSSRQGMENTIYF.

The chain has TRBV11-2 and TRBJ2-7; possible D gene TRBD2, 5 bases. V was pared by 5 bases and J by 6 bases, with 17 bases between. The germline gives CDR1 SGHAT, CDR2 FQNNGV. The CDR3 covers 14 residues. In nucleotides, the CDR3 is TGTGCCAGCAGCGTCGGATCCGGACTGGGCGAGCAGTACGTC. It is translated as CASSVGSGLGEQYV.

This chain connects TRBV20-1 to TRBJ1-1; 9 nucleotides match TRBD1. With 3 bases clipped from V and 4 bases from J, the junction kept 6 bases outside the gene matches. CDR3 length equals 14 residues. Germline V lookup: CDR1 DFQATT, CDR2 SNEGSKA (reference sequence). The CDR3 sequence: CSASPGTGITEAFF. The CDR3, as DNA: TGCAGTGCTAGTCCCGGGACAGGGATCACTGAAGCTTTCTTT.

The chain combines TRBV24-1 with TRBJ1-1; 8 nucleotides align to TRBD1. The germline V gene has CDR1 KGHDR and CDR2 SFDVKD. Trimming at V came to 5 bases and at J to 3 bases, leaving 4 bases not matched to a gene. CDR3 length: 14 residues. The CDR3 protein is CATSGSQGDTEAFF. In DNA, the CDR3 is TGTGCCACCAGTGGCTCACAGGGGGACACTGAAGCTTTCTTT.